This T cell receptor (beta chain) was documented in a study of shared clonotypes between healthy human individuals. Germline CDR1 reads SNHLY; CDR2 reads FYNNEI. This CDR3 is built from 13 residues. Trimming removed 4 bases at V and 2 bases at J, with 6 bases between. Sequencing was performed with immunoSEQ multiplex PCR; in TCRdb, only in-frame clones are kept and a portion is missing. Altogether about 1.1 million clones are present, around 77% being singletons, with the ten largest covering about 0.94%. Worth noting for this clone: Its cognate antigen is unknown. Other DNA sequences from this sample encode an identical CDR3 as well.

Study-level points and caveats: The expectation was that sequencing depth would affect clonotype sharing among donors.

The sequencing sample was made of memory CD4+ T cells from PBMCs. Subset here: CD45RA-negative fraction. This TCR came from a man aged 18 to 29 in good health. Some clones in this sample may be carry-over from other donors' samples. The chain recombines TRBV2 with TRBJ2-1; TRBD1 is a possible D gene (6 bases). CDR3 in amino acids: CASSGDTYNEQFF. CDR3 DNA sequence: TGTGCCAGCAGTGGGGACACCTACAATGAGCAGTTCTTC.